This T cell receptor (beta chain) was sequenced during a study of regulatory T cells in long-lasting Graves disease. The time point here: newly diagnosed GD, antithyroid drugs for less than 3 months. After RNA was extracted from PBMCs, the TCR library was made from it. In building TCR beta libraries, iRepertoire HTBI primers were used together with Arm-PCR of CDR3 regions. From the multiplex PCR reads, TCRdb called clonotypes with MiXCR, one entry per CDR3 protein. The profile covers 500,000 or so distinct CDR3 sequences, with roughly 15% appearing a single time and more than 20% taken by the ten largest. This clonotype came up many times. What it binds is unknown. The CDR3 totals 15 residues. From germline, CDR1 is LGHDT and CDR2 YNNKEL (reference sequence). V lost 1 base, J lost 0 bases, and 8 bases lay in between. General study points: Among the persistent patients, 2,741 public clonotypes were shared, more than the roughly 990 shared among new patients.

Separately, the same data were catalogued under a study of T cells in Graves' hyperthyroidism and ophthalmopathy. As reported in that work: Every diagnosis used clinical symptoms, serum thyroxine and TRAb, thyroid ultrasound and orbital computed tomography. Using the HTBI primer set, a first-round RT-PCR was run on the TCR CDR3.

The chain has TRBV3-1 and TRBJ2-3; D ambiguous. The sample was peripheral blood mononuclear cells (PBMCs), taken at new diagnosis, from a patient treated with antithyroid drugs. The receptor was derived from a woman between 40 and 65 years old with Graves disease. The CDR3 DNA is TGTGCCAGCAGCCAAGGCCGGGTCAGCACAGATACGCAGTATTTT. The encoded protein is CASSQGRVSTDTQYF.